This TCR beta chain is from a study of blood T cell repertoires in COVID-19. The protocol was immunoSEQ multiplex PCR, while the TCRdb copy is restricted to in-frame clones and leaves out a portion. The table shows about 100,000 clones, with roughly 85% occurring only once. The J segment lost 5 bases and the V segment lost 5 bases, leaving 4 bases of the junction unmatched. The V gene's germline CDR1 is SGHRS and CDR2 YFSETQ. The CDR3 is made up of 13 amino acids. This clonotype was sampled from a man aged 45 to 65 with active COVID-19. The chain uses TRBV5-1 and TRBJ2-1; 7 bases line up with TRBD1. The specimen sequenced was peripheral blood. CDR3 bases: TGCGCCAGCAGATACGGGACAGACAATGAGCAGTTCTTC. Encoded protein: CASRYGTDNEQFF.